These 27 T cell receptor beta chains were all obtained from the same sample, sequenced in a study of T cell changes during pregnancy in multiple sclerosis. Profiled with immunoSEQ multiplex PCR; TCRdb holds only in-frame clones, not every one. This sample has approximately 74,000 clones; approximately 86% occur once, and the top ten carry 3% to 3.5%. Source: peripheral blood, taken before pregnancy. Receptors originate from a female donor with multiple sclerosis, enrolled in a pregnancy study.

The J gene is TRBJ2-3, the V gene TRBV11-2; D is unclear. This CDR3 spans 14 amino acids. Trimming stripped 3 bases from V and 4 bases from J, with 11 bases between. Germline V lookup: CDR1 SGHAT, CDR2 FQNNGV. CDR3 region: CASSFRLEADTQYF. The CDR3 DNA follows: TGTGCCAGCAGCTTTCGGCTTGAGGCAGATACGCAGTATTTT.

V usage is TRBV5-1 and J usage is TRBJ2-2, with 7 bases identical to TRBD2. Per germline, CDR1 SGHRS and CDR2 YFSETQ. V lost 6 bases and J lost 4; bases outside the gene matches: 9. There are 15 residues in the CDR3. The DNA of the CDR3 is TGCGCCAGCAACGACGAGCGGGGTTTCACCGGGGAGCTGTTTTTT. Protein sequence: CASNDERGFTGELFF.

This clone appeared once. V is TRBV19 and J is TRBJ2-2; D possibly corresponds to TRBD2 (6 bases). CDR1 and CDR2 (germline): LNHDA, SQIVND (reference sequence). The CDR3 length is 15 residues. Trimming left V 7 bases short and J 0 bases short, with 12 bases between. The CDR3 region has the DNA TGTGCCAGTAAGGTCGGGGGAGCGAACACCGGGGAGCTGTTTTTT. Amino acids: CASKVGGANTGELFF.

The rearrangement uses TRBV6-5 and TRBJ1-2; D gene uncertain. Trimming removed 2 bases from V and 3 bases from J, with 7 bases in between. The CDR3 is 13 amino acids. Germline lookup yields CDR1 MNHEY and CDR2 SVGAGI. The CDR3 sequence is CASSYELDYGYTF. The CDR3 region has the DNA TGTGCCAGCAGTTACGAACTGGACTATGGCTACACCTTC.

This chain uses TRBV2 with TRBJ2-2, with unresolved D. This CDR3 is built from 14 residues. Trimming pared 2 bases from V and 0 bases from J, leaving 4 bases between. In germline, CDR1 is SNHLY, CDR2 FYNNEI. The CDR3 spells CASSEQANTGELFF. CDR3 DNA: TGTGCCAGCAGTGAACAGGCGAACACCGGGGAGCTGTTTTTT.

This sequence joins TRBV27 and TRBJ2-7, with D unclear. This CDR3 comprises 14 residues. Germline V gene lookup returns CDR1 MNHEY and CDR2 SMNVEV (reference sequence). Trimming took off 2 bases at V and 2 bases at J, with 10 bases between the two ends. In nucleotides, the CDR3 is TGTGCCAGCAGTTTAGGCGGATATCCCTACGAGCAGTACTTC. This translates into CASSLGGYPYEQYF.

The chain carries TRBV5-4 and TRBJ2-2; tentative D call: TRBD1 (5 bases). The CDR3 covers 15 residues. Germline assignment: CDR1 SGHNT and CDR2 YYREEE (reference sequence). Deletions cut 0 bases from V and 4 bases from J, with 10 bases between. DNA of the CDR3: TGTGCCAGCAGCTTGGACTTCCAGGGCACCGGGGAGCTGTTTTTT. Its protein product is CASSLDFQGTGELFF.

The rearrangement uses TRBV28 and TRBJ2-7; the match to TRBD1 covers 10 bases. The CDR3 consists of 14 residues. Trimming cost V 8 bases and J 2 bases; bases outside gene matches: 6. CDR1 is MDHEN, CDR2 SYDVKM, per germline. The CDR3 loop reads CASLGTGDAYEQYF. Written as DNA, the CDR3 is TGTGCCAGCCTCGGGACAGGGGACGCCTACGAGCAGTACTTC.

The table lists this clone with a count of one. The chain uses TRBV7-2 and TRBJ1-5; D is ambiguous. This CDR3 region has 13 residues. V was clipped by 4 bases and J by 4 bases, with 8 bases between them. Per germline, CDR1 SGHTA and CDR2 FQGNSA. The CDR3 region is CASSSIANQPQHF. DNA for the CDR3: TGTGCCAGCAGCTCCATAGCAAATCAGCCCCAGCATTTT.

The CDR3 DNA reads as TGTGCCAGCAGCCGAAGCGGGCGTGATGGACTGGCGAAGACCCAGTACTTC. Its protein is CASSRSGRDGLAKTQYF. This chain connects TRBV7-2 to TRBJ2-5; weak D call: TRBD2 (6 bases). Per germline, CDR1 SGHTA and CDR2 FQGNSA. CDR3 length: 17 amino acids. Trimming took 5 bases from V and 6 from J, leaving 25 bases between them.

This clone turned up a few times. The V call is TRBV11-3, the J call TRBJ2-7; no reliable D call. In germline, CDR1 is SGHNT, CDR2 YENEEA. The CDR3 runs 14 residues. V gave up 5 bases and J gave up 3 bases, with 14 bases separating them. The CDR3 DNA reads TGTGCCAGCAGCCCCCGCAGCGACCTCTACGAGCAGTACTTC. Its translation is CASSPRSDLYEQYF.

This clone was found a few times. This rearrangement joins TRBV7-3 to TRBJ1-5; the D is unclear. From germline, CDR1 is SGHTA and CDR2 FQGTGA. Trimming shortened V by 2 bases and J by 7 bases, and 9 bases separated the two germline ends. This CDR3 has 13 residues. This CDR3 reads CASSLEGDQPQHF. The CDR3 coding sequence is TGTGCCAGCAGCTTAGAGGGAGACCAGCCCCAGCATTTT.

The CDR3 region is CASSRGTSGRGDEQFF. CDR3 in DNA: TGCGCCAGCAGCCGCGGGACTAGCGGGAGGGGAGATGAGCAGTTCTTC. The rearrangement uses TRBV5-1 and TRBJ2-1, with 16 bases identical to TRBD2. Unmatched junction bases numbered 6, after V lost 4 bases and J lost 8 bases. The germline V gene has CDR1 SGHRS and CDR2 YFSETQ. This CDR3 region has 16 residues.

The chain carries TRBV7-2 and TRBJ2-3; no clear D. The CDR3 spans 11 residues. The V end was cut by 8 bases, the J end by 5 bases, with 8 bases between. Germline V gene sequence: CDR1 SGHTA, CDR2 FQGNSA. As DNA, the CDR3 is TGTGCCAGCCCATTCGGAGATACGCAGTATTTT. Protein sequence: CASPFGDTQYF.

A note on this clone: This sample also contains other DNA sequences that code for the same CDR3. The chain combines TRBV7-2 with TRBJ2-7; D unclear. CDR1 is SGHTA, CDR2 FQGNSA, per germline. The CDR3 covers 11 residues. Trimming stripped 5 bases from V and 1 base from J, with 3 bases between. CDR3 DNA: TGTGCCAGCAGCCTATCCTACGAGCAGTACTTC. Residues: CASSLSYEQYF.

This sequence joins TRBV19 and TRBJ1-1; 7 nucleotides line up with TRBD1. After removal of 4 bases from V and 11 bases from J, the junction contained 10 bases not matched to a gene. This CDR3 comprises 13 residues. CDR1 and CDR2 from the germline V gene are LNHDA and SQIVND (reference sequence). The CDR3 DNA follows: TGTGCCAGTAGTAACCCTTACAGGGGTGATGCTTTCTTT. It yields the protein CASSNPYRGDAFF.

The chain employs TRBV18 and TRBJ2-1; D unclear. The CDR3 consists of 15 residues. Germline V lookup: CDR1 KGHSH, CDR2 LQKENI. Trimming left V 0 bases short and J 4 bases short, with 10 bases between. CDR3 DNA sequence: TGTGCCAGCTCACCACCGGGTAGCCGGTACAATGAGCAGTTCTTC. It specifies CASSPPGSRYNEQFF.

This clone is a singleton in its sample. J is TRBJ1-1 and V is TRBV29-1; 11 positions match TRBD1. The CDR3 sequence is 14 residues long. After removal of 6 bases from V and 6 bases from J, the junction contained 9 bases not matched to a gene. In germline, CDR1 is SQVTM, CDR2 ANQGSEA. The CDR3 here is CSVGAGTGGPEAFF. The CDR3, as DNA: TGCAGCGTCGGAGCCGGGACAGGGGGACCTGAAGCTTTCTTT.

The rearrangement uses TRBV29-1 and TRBJ1-2; 7 bases fit TRBD1. V lost 4 bases to trimming and J lost 4 bases; unmatched junction nucleotides: 3. CDR3 length: 12 residues. The germline V gene has CDR1 SQVTM and CDR2 ANQGSEA. The CDR3 DNA reads as TGCAGCGTTGGAGGGGACAGCTATGGCTACACCTTC. Its protein product is CSVGGDSYGYTF.

This chain joins TRBV5-1 and TRBJ1-4; 7 nucleotides agree with TRBD1. The germline V gene encodes CDR1 SGHRS and CDR2 YFSETQ. The CDR3 has 15 residues. J was trimmed by 0 bases and V by 1 base; bases with no gene match: 0. CDR3 in DNA: TGCGCCAGCAGCTTGACAGGGGCAACTAATGAAAAACTGTTTTTT. Its protein is CASSLTGATNEKLFF.

V is TRBV6-5 and J is TRBJ2-5; TRBD2 is a possible D gene (5 bases). The ends were cut back, 0 bases at V and 4 bases at J, with 12 bases in the middle. Germline-derived CDR1 and CDR2 are MNHEY and SVGAGI. The CDR3 spans 15 residues. The CDR3 here is CASSYSTGLTETQYF. The CDR3 coding sequence is TGTGCCAGCAGTTACTCGACGGGGTTGACAGAGACCCAGTACTTC.

The chain employs TRBV7-9 and TRBJ1-5; D unresolved. The V end lost 5 bases, the J end lost 11 bases, and 13 bases lay between the germline ends. Germline V gives CDR1 SEHNR, CDR2 FQNEAQ (reference sequence). The CDR3 runs 12 residues. The CDR3 sequence: CASSPGEGTQHF. CDR3 sequence (DNA): TGTGCCAGCAGCCCCGGTGAGGGCACCCAGCATTTT.

The rearrangement uses TRBV6-1 and TRBJ2-2; D is possibly TRBD1 (6 bases). Germline V lookup: CDR1 MNHNS, CDR2 SASEGT. The CDR3 sequence is 15 residues long. V shed 7 bases and J shed 6 bases, with 18 bases lying between them. CDR3 coding DNA: TGTGCCAGCATGGTCTCCTGGGGGCTGGCCGGGGAGCTGTTTTTT. Amino acids: CASMVSWGLAGELFF.

The chain employs TRBV6-1 and TRBJ2-2; D gene unclear. Germline assignment: CDR1 MNHNS and CDR2 SASEGT. Trimming removed 3 bases at V and 5 bases at J, with 10 bases between. CDR3 length equals 14 residues. The CDR3 region is CASSDNLETGELFF. CDR3 DNA: TGTGCCAGCAGTGATAACCTGGAGACCGGGGAGCTGTTTTTT.

This rearrangement joins TRBV5-1 to TRBJ2-3, with 11 nucleotides matching TRBD2. Germline CDR1 reads SGHRS; CDR2 reads YFSETQ. This CDR3 contains 16 residues. V dropped 6 bases and J dropped 0; count of bases not matched to a gene: 6. The CDR3 sequence is CASKGLAGSSTDTQYF. CDR3 sequence (DNA): TGCGCCAGCAAAGGACTAGCGGGCTCTAGCACAGATACGCAGTATTTT. The complete variable domain, with remaining parts taken from reference TRBV5-1 and TRBJ2-3, reads KAGVTQTPRYLIKTRGQQVTLSCSPISGHRSVSWYQQTPGQGLQFLFEYFSETQRNKGNFPGRFSGRQFSNSRSEMNVSTLELGDSALYLCASKGLAGSSTDTQYFGPGTRLTVL.

This rearrangement joins TRBV6-5 to TRBJ1-2; D unclear. Looked up from germline, CDR1 is MNHEY and CDR2 is SVGAGI. Trimming shortened V by 0 bases and J by 8 bases, and 16 bases separated the two germline ends. The CDR3 is 15 residues long. The CDR3 sequence is CASSYSSGRVGGYTF. In nucleotides, the CDR3 is TGTGCCAGCAGTTACTCGAGCGGGAGGGTTGGCGGCTACACCTTC.

This clone appeared once. The chain employs TRBV27 and TRBJ1-2; D is possibly TRBD1 (5 bases). Trimming took 5 bases from V and 4 from J, leaving 11 bases between them. Germline V gene data show CDR1 as MNHEY and CDR2 as SMNVEV (reference sequence). The CDR3 extends over 13 amino acids. This chain's CDR3 is CASSLGGSYGYTF. CDR3 nucleotide sequence: TGTGCCAGCAGTCTCGGGGGGTCCTATGGCTACACCTTC.